Below, 25 T cell receptor beta chains from the same sample are listed, as sequenced in a study of blood T cell repertoires in COVID-19 (dated by TCRdb to the early 2020s). Receptor amplification or capture employed the immunoSEQ multiplex PCR assay. The clones in this table, taken by TCRdb from immuneACCESS, are in-frame only. Not every clone is retained; where verified, under half of the shortfall comes from an unresolved V gene, and the cause of the rest is unknown. The table for this sample lists about 220,000 clones; about four fifths of them were counted only once. The ten largest clones take up 1.3% of the sample. Sequenced: PBMCs or T cells enriched from blood (not recorded which). The receptors were gathered from a woman between 40 and 55 years old with acute COVID-19.

The rearrangement links TRBV5-4 to TRBJ1-2; 12 bases are a match to TRBD1. V lost 4 bases to trimming and J lost 3 bases; unmatched junction nucleotides: 4. Germline V gene lookup returns CDR1 SGHNT and CDR2 YYREEE (reference sequence). The CDR3 sequence is 15 residues long. As DNA, the CDR3 is TGTGCCAGCAGCCCGGGACAGGGGGCCGACTATGGCTACACCTTC. The encoded protein is CASSPGQGADYGYTF. The full variable domain, completed using reference TRBV5-4 and TRBJ1-2, is ETGVTQSPTHLIKTRGQQVTLRCSSQSGHNTVSWYQQALGQGPQFIFQYYREEENGRGNFPPRFSGLQFPNYSSELNVNALELDDSALYLCASSPGQGADYGYTFGSGTRLTVV.

The gene calls are TRBV3-1 (or the pseudogene TRBV3-2) and TRBJ1-4; possible D gene TRBD1, 6 bases. Germline V lookup: CDR1 LGHDT, CDR2 YNNKEL (reference sequence). V was clipped by 2 bases and J by 4 bases, with 14 bases between them. The CDR3 totals 16 residues. CDR3 sequence: CASSQTLTGRNEKLFF. In nucleotides, the CDR3 is TGTGCCAGCAGCCAAACTTTGACAGGACGTAATGAAAAACTGTTTTTT.

CDR3 loop: CASSPIGVIYGYTF. The CDR3 region has the DNA TGTGCCAGCAGCCCAATCGGGGTTATTTATGGCTACACCTTC. The chain employs TRBV28 and TRBJ1-2; D is unresolved. This CDR3 region has 14 residues. CDR1 is MDHEN and CDR2 is SYDVKM in the germline V gene. Deletions cut 6 bases from V and 5 bases from J, with 16 bases between.

This clone was counted at least ten times. The V and J genes are TRBV7-6 and TRBJ2-3; 7 bases are shared with TRBD1. V was clipped by 0 bases and J by 4 bases; unmatched bases: 1. This CDR3 region has 14 residues. The germline CDR1 and CDR2 sequences are SGHVS and FNYEAQ. The CDR3 loop is CASSLAGQADTQYF. In DNA form, the CDR3 reads TGTGCCAGCAGCTTAGCAGGACAGGCAGATACGCAGTATTTT.

The rearrangement uses TRBV4-1 and TRBJ2-1; 8 nucleotides line up with TRBD2. The germline CDR1 and CDR2 sequences are MGHRA and YSYEKL. CDR3 size: 17 residues. V trimming: 0 bases; J trimming: 2 bases; junction bases outside the gene matches: 6. The CDR3 is CASSQDHRGRTYNEQFF. The CDR3 nucleotides read TGCGCCAGCAGCCAAGATCACCGCGGGAGGACCTACAATGAGCAGTTCTTC.

This CDR3 reads CAWSVGSGVYGYTF. The CDR3 coding sequence is TGTGCCTGGAGTGTTGGGTCAGGGGTCTATGGCTACACCTTC. The gene calls are TRBV30 and TRBJ1-2, with a tentative D call TRBD1 (6 bases). Per the germline V gene, CDR1 is GTSNPN and CDR2 is SVGIG (reference sequence). V was shortened by 0 bases and J by 4 bases, with 12 bases between the two germline ends. CDR3 length equals 14 residues.

This chain connects TRBV25-1 to TRBJ2-3; no definite D call. From germline, CDR1 is MGHDK and CDR2 SYGVNS. Between the trimmed V and J ends, which lost 3 bases and 0 bases, there was a span of 4 bases. There are 13 residues in the CDR3. CDR3 bases: TGTGCCAGCAGTGACGCGAGCACAGATACGCAGTATTTT. It encodes CASSDASTDTQYF.

The sample holds a few counts of this clone. This chain uses TRBV28 with TRBJ1-1, with D unclear. CDR1 MDHEN and CDR2 SYDVKM come from the germline V gene. The CDR3 loop spans 14 amino acids. Trimming removed 4 bases from V and 1 base from J, with 10 bases in between. This CDR3 reads CASSYLRQNTEAFF. The CDR3 coding sequence is TGTGCCAGCAGTTATCTAAGACAGAACACTGAAGCTTTCTTT.

This chain connects TRBV6-4 to TRBJ2-1; 11 bases agree with TRBD2. Losses at the gene ends were 6 bases for V and 8 bases for J; bases not matched to a gene: 9. Germline CDR1 is MRHNA and CDR2 is SNTAGT. The CDR3 sequence is 15 residues long. This chain's CDR3 is CASRKFGLAGHEQFF. The CDR3 DNA reads TGTGCCAGCAGAAAATTCGGACTAGCGGGCCATGAGCAGTTCTTC.

The CDR3 nucleotides read TGCGCCAGCAGCGAAGGGGTGAGCAATCAGCCCCAGCATTTT. Protein: CASSEGVSNQPQHF. This chain joins TRBV5-1 and TRBJ1-5, with D perhaps matching TRBD1 (5 bases). This CDR3 is 14 amino acids long. Trimming took 4 bases from V and 1 from J, leaving 9 bases between them. In germline, CDR1 is SGHRS, CDR2 YFSETQ.

The gene calls are TRBV24-1 and TRBJ2-6; unclear D gene. The V end lost 0 bases, the J end lost 0 bases, and 8 bases lay between the germline ends. Looked up from germline, CDR1 is KGHDR and CDR2 is SFDVKD. The CDR3 spans 17 residues. The CDR3, as DNA: TGTGCCACCAGTGATTTGTCTACCTCCTCTGGGGCCAACGTCCTGACTTTC. Its protein is CATSDLSTSSGANVLTF.

The chain carries TRBV4-3 and TRBJ2-1; a weak D match, TRBD1 (5 bases). Between the trimmed V and J ends, which lost 4 bases and 2 bases, there was a span of 9 bases. The CDR3 is 14 residues long. Germline CDR1 reads LGHNA; CDR2 reads YSLEER. CDR3 DNA sequence: TGCGCCAGCAGCCCCACGGACACCTACAATGAGCAGTTCTTC. Residues: CASSPTDTYNEQFF.

This rearrangement joins TRBV4-2 to TRBJ2-1; 7 bases fit TRBD2. Germline values: CDR1 LGHNA, CDR2 YNFKEQ. V shed 0 bases and J 0 bases; nucleotides not matched to a gene: 14. This CDR3 contains 20 residues. The CDR3, as DNA: TGTGCCAGCAGCCAAGATTTGAGGCTAGCGGCGGCCTACTCCTACAATGAGCAGTTCTTC. It yields the protein CASSQDLRLAAAYSYNEQFF.

J is TRBJ1-5 and V is TRBV2, with D perhaps matching TRBD1 (6 bases). The V gene's germline CDR1 is SNHLY and CDR2 FYNNEI. The V end lost 6 bases, the J end lost 7 bases, and 13 bases lay between the germline ends. The CDR3 extends over 13 amino acids. CDR3 amino acids: CASRITGLQPQHF. The CDR3 DNA reads as TGTGCCAGCAGGATAACAGGGTTGCAGCCCCAGCATTTT.

The genes are TRBV10-3 and TRBJ2-5, with D possibly being TRBD1 (6 bases). V lost 3 bases to trimming and J lost 4 bases, with 6 bases between them. The CDR3 has 12 residues. The germline V gene encodes CDR1 ENHRY and CDR2 SYGVKD. CDR3 in amino acids: CAISDRGETQYF. CDR3 nucleotide sequence: TGTGCCATCAGTGACAGGGGAGAGACCCAGTACTTC.

This clone was found a few times. The chain links TRBV7-2 to TRBJ1-2, with 7 bases identical to TRBD1. The germline CDR1 and CDR2 sequences are SGHTA and FQGNSA. The V and J ends lost 0 bases and 0 bases, in that order; junction bases with no gene match: 1. The CDR3 loop spans 15 amino acids. DNA for the CDR3: TGTGCCAGCAGCTTAGCGGGGACAGCTAACTATGGCTACACCTTC. It encodes CASSLAGTANYGYTF.

The sample holds a few counts of this clone. V usage is TRBV7-9 and J usage is TRBJ1-3; 7 bases align to TRBD1. The CDR3 covers 15 residues. CDR1 and CDR2 (germline): SEHNR, FQNEAQ (reference sequence). Trimming removed 4 bases from V and 7 bases from J; junction bases left unmatched: 10. CDR3 residues: CASSSTGQALNTIYF. As DNA, the CDR3 is TGTGCCAGCAGCTCTACCGGACAGGCGTTGAACACCATATATTTT.

The chain employs TRBV19 and TRBJ2-2, with 9 bases aligning to TRBD1. CDR1 and CDR2 from the germline V gene are LNHDA and SQIVND (reference sequence). The V segment lost 7 bases and the J segment 4 bases; nucleotides outside the gene matches: 7. The CDR3 runs to 15 residues. DNA of the CDR3: TGTGCCAGTAAATGGGGACAGGGTGCCACCGGGGAGCTGTTTTTT. This translates into CASKWGQGATGELFF. The variable domain in full, completed from reference TRBV19 and TRBJ2-2, reads DGGITQSPKYLFRKEGQNVTLSCEQNLNHDAMYWYRQDPGQGLRLIYYSQIVNDFQKGDIAEGYSVSREKKESFPLTVTSAQKNPTAFYLCASKWGQGATGELFFGEGSRLTVL.

The genes are TRBV29-1 and TRBJ2-1; 11 nucleotides agree with TRBD2. Germline loops: CDR1 SQVTM, CDR2 ANQGSEA. CDR3 length equals 15 residues. Trimming removed 7 bases from V and 7 bases from J; junction bases left unmatched: 12. The CDR3 spells CSAGTSGDGANEQFF. For the CDR3, the DNA is TGCAGCGCCGGGACTAGCGGTGATGGGGCAAATGAGCAGTTCTTC.

The rearrangement joins TRBV30 to TRBJ1-5; 8 nucleotides align to TRBD1. The V gene end was trimmed by 5 bases and the J gene end by 3 bases; junction bases not matched to a gene: 3. The CDR3 extends over 13 amino acids. CDR1 is GTSNPN, CDR2 SVGIG, per germline (reference sequence). CDR3 amino acids: CAWGGQANQPQHF. Written as DNA, the CDR3 is TGTGCCTGGGGGGGACAGGCCAATCAGCCCCAGCATTTT.

The V gene is TRBV24-1, the J gene TRBJ2-1; the D is unclear. Trimming shortened V by 9 bases and J by 2 bases, and 10 bases separated the two germline ends. Germline CDR1 reads KGHDR; CDR2 reads SFDVKD. This CDR3 is built from 13 residues. The CDR3 is CATSPGPYNEQFF. The CDR3 DNA reads as TGTGCCACCTCCCCAGGTCCCTACAATGAGCAGTTCTTC.

This chain links TRBV5-4 with TRBJ1-6; D remains unclear. Germline V lookup: CDR1 SGHNT, CDR2 YYREEE (reference sequence). V lost 3 bases and J lost 0, with 16 bases in between. The CDR3 has 18 residues. CDR3 DNA: TGTGCCAGCAGCTCCGAGGAGGTCCGGAGCTCCTATAATTCACCCCTCCACTTT. Translating it yields CASSSEEVRSSYNSPLHF.

The chain couples TRBV7-2 to TRBJ1-1; 7 bases fit TRBD1. This CDR3 region has 14 residues. Germline CDR1 reads SGHTA; CDR2 reads FQGNSA. Losses at the gene ends were 5 bases for V and 0 bases for J; bases not matched to a gene: 3. The CDR3 sequence is CASSRTGMNTEAFF. The CDR3 region has the DNA TGTGCCAGCAGCAGGACAGGCATGAACACTGAAGCTTTCTTT. The whole variable domain, filled in from reference TRBV7-2 and TRBJ1-1, reads GAGVSQSPSNKVTEKGKDVELRCDPISGHTALYWYRQSLGQGLEFLIYFQGNSAPDKSGLPSDRFSAERTGGSVSTLTIQRTQQEDSAVYLCASSRTGMNTEAFFGQGTRLTVV.

This clone showed up many times. This sequence joins TRBV7-9 and TRBJ1-2; TRBD1 aligns across 9 bases. The length of the CDR3 is 15 residues. Per the germline V gene, CDR1 is SEHNR and CDR2 is FQNEAQ (reference sequence). With V trimmed by 6 bases and J by 7 bases, 12 bases remained unmatched. In nucleotides, the CDR3 is TGTGCCAGCAGAGATCCGGACAGGGGCACTTCTGGCTACACCTTC. It encodes CASRDPDRGTSGYTF. The complete variable domain, with remaining parts taken from reference TRBV7-9 and TRBJ1-2, reads DTGVSQNPRHKITKRGQNVTFRCDPISEHNRLYWYRQTLGQGPEFLTYFQNEAQLEKSRLLSDRFSAERPKGSFSTLEIQRTEQGDSAMYLCASRDPDRGTSGYTFGSGTRLTVV.

The V and J genes are TRBV7-3 and TRBJ2-2, with 8 bases aligning to TRBD1. The CDR3 runs to 14 residues. Germline V gives CDR1 SGHTA, CDR2 FQGTGA. V lost 5 bases, J lost 7 bases, and 6 bases stayed unmatched. The CDR3 DNA sequence: TGTGCCAGCAGCAATTGGACAGGGAGCGGGGAGCTGTTTTTT. Its translation is CASSNWTGSGELFF.